Presented here are 14 T cell receptor beta chains from one specimen sequenced in a study of T cells after yellow fever vaccination. TCRdb re-analysed the 5' RACE reads in MiXCR, keeping a single row per CDR3 protein. The sample holds about 360,000 distinct CDR3 sequences, more than 5.5% seen once. The material sequenced was PBMCs, taken 5 days after the yellow fever booster vaccination. The receptors were sampled from a man aged 25-45 years who received the YFV17D yellow fever vaccine.

V usage is TRBV25-1 and J usage is TRBJ2-1, with a weak D call TRBD1 (5 bases). Germline V gene data show CDR1 as MGHDK and CDR2 as SYGVNS. The CDR3 loop spans 14 amino acids. V dropped 2 bases and J dropped 4 bases, with 9 bases sitting between them. The CDR3 sequence: CASSEEKGYNEQFF. CDR3 nucleotide sequence: TGTGCCAGCAGTGAAGAGAAGGGGTACAATGAGCAGTTCTTC.

This rearrangement joins TRBV4-3 to TRBJ2-5, with D possibly matching TRBD1 (5 bases). Trimming took off 0 bases at V and 0 bases at J, with 17 bases between the two ends. This CDR3 is built from 18 residues. Germline assignment: CDR1 LGHNA and CDR2 YSLEER. As DNA, the CDR3 is TGCGCCAGCAGCCAAGATCTCCCAGGGTTTTCTTACCAAGAGACCCAGTACTTC. Its protein is CASSQDLPGFSYQETQYF.

This clonotype occurred a few times. The chain couples TRBV6-5 to TRBJ2-7, with D perhaps matching TRBD2 (6 bases). Between the trimmed V and J ends, which lost 4 bases and 7 bases, there was a span of 20 bases. This CDR3 has 15 residues. CDR1 and CDR2 from the germline V gene are MNHEY and SVGAGI. The CDR3 region is CASSWGGGSSFEQYF. The CDR3 nucleotides are TGTGCCAGCAGTTGGGGAGGAGGGTCCTCTTTTGAGCAGTACTTC.

This clonotype was seen more than once but under ten times. This sequence joins TRBV7-6 and TRBJ2-2, with 8 bases identical to TRBD1. Germline lookup yields CDR1 SGHVS and CDR2 FNYEAQ. Unmatched junction bases numbered 7, after V lost 2 bases and J lost 5 bases. The CDR3 has 16 amino acids. The CDR3 nucleotides read TGTGCCAGCAGCTTATACGACAGGGGAGGAACCGGGGAGCTGTTTTTT. This encodes CASSLYDRGGTGELFF.

The table lists this clonotype with many counts. The chain couples TRBV20-1 to TRBJ1-5; the match to TRBD1 covers 7 bases. Germline V gene sequence: CDR1 DFQATT, CDR2 SNEGSKA (reference sequence). V shed 5 bases and J 0 bases; nucleotides not matched to a gene: 7. The CDR3 has 15 amino acids. The CDR3 loop reads CSAYSTGSSNQPQHF. The CDR3 DNA reads as TGCAGTGCTTATTCGACAGGGAGTAGCAATCAGCCCCAGCATTTT.

V is TRBV7-9 and J is TRBJ2-6; 7 bases match TRBD1. Per germline, CDR1 SEHNR and CDR2 FQNEAQ (reference sequence). There are 16 residues in the CDR3. V lost 8 bases and J lost 0; bases outside the gene matches: 7. The CDR3 spells CASVVAGGSGANVLTF. Written as DNA, the CDR3 is TGTGCCAGCGTGGTAGCAGGGGGCTCTGGGGCCAACGTCCTGACTTTC.

The gene calls are TRBV6-1 and TRBJ2-7; the match to TRBD2 covers 8 bases. V lost 7 bases, J lost 3 bases, and 8 bases stayed unmatched. The CDR3 loop spans 14 amino acids. Germline V gene lookup returns CDR1 MNHNS and CDR2 SASEGT. The CDR3 loop reads CASKKSGGHYEQYF. CDR3 coding DNA: TGTGCCAGCAAAAAGAGCGGGGGCCACTACGAGCAGTACTTC.

This clonotype was seen a few times. This sequence joins TRBV15 and TRBJ2-1; 9 bases agree with TRBD1. Looked up from germline, CDR1 is LNHNV and CDR2 is YYDKDF (reference sequence). The CDR3 extends over 17 amino acids. V lost 4 bases to trimming and J lost 5 bases; unmatched junction nucleotides: 12. The CDR3 DNA reads as TGTGCCACCAGCATGGGAACCGGGACAGGGACAGACAATGAGCAGTTCTTC. This encodes CATSMGTGTGTDNEQFF.

This clonotype occurred many times. The chain is built from TRBV5-1 and TRBJ2-7; 7 bases map to TRBD2. Per germline, CDR1 SGHRS and CDR2 YFSETQ. V lost 3 bases and J lost 1; bases outside the gene matches: 4. CDR3 length: 14 amino acids. CDR3: CASSSGGGSYEQYF. CDR3 in DNA: TGCGCCAGCAGCTCTGGCGGGGGATCCTACGAGCAGTACTTC.

This clonotype appeared many times. The J gene is TRBJ2-7, the V gene TRBV7-2; unclear D gene. V gave up 4 bases and J gave up 0 bases, with 4 bases separating them. Per germline, CDR1 SGHTA and CDR2 FQGNSA. The CDR3 has 12 amino acids. CDR3 residues: CASSSISYEQYF. Here the CDR3 DNA reads TGTGCCAGCAGCTCCATCTCCTACGAGCAGTACTTC. Complete variable domain (other parts from reference TRBV7-2 and TRBJ2-7): GAGVSQSPSNKVTEKGKDVELRCDPISGHTALYWYRQSLGQGLEFLIYFQGNSAPDKSGLPSDRFSAERTGGSVSTLTIQRTQQEDSAVYLCASSSISYEQYFGPGTRLTVT.

The sample holds many counts of this clonotype. This chain connects TRBV7-8 to TRBJ2-1; 8 positions agree with TRBD2. The CDR3 has 16 amino acids. Germline CDR1 SGHVS, CDR2 FQNEAQ. V dropped 0 bases and J dropped 4; count of bases not matched to a gene: 5. This chain's CDR3 is CASSLALAGSYNEQFF. In DNA, the CDR3 is TGTGCCAGCAGCTTAGCCTTAGCGGGGTCGTACAATGAGCAGTTCTTC. Combining the CDR3 with reference TRBV7-8 and TRBJ2-1 gives the whole variable domain GAGVSQSPRYKVAKRGQDVALRCDPISGHVSLFWYQQALGQGPEFLTYFQNEAQLDKSGLPSDRFFAERPEGSVSTLKIQRTQQEDSAVYLCASSLALAGSYNEQFFGPGTRLTVL.

In its sample, this clonotype was seen many times. The chain is built from TRBV10-3 and TRBJ1-1; D gene ambiguous. The CDR3 loop spans 14 amino acids. In germline, CDR1 is ENHRY, CDR2 SYGVKD. V was cut by 2 bases and J by 0 bases, with 7 bases left in between. CDR3 in DNA: TGTGCCATCAGTGAGCAACAGATGAACACTGAAGCTTTCTTT. It specifies CAISEQQMNTEAFF.

This clonotype was seen a handful of times. V is TRBV10-3 and J is TRBJ2-7, with 7 positions matching TRBD1. V gave up 5 bases and J gave up 4 bases; unmatched junction bases: 11. The germline gives CDR1 ENHRY, CDR2 SYGVKD. The CDR3 sequence is 15 residues long. CDR3 protein: CAISKTGDHLYEQYF. CDR3 sequence (DNA): TGTGCCATCAGTAAAACAGGGGACCACTTGTACGAGCAGTACTTC.

This clonotype was counted many times. V gene TRBV20-1 combines with J gene TRBJ2-7; D is tentatively TRBD1 or TRBD2 (6 bases each). Germline-derived CDR1 and CDR2 are DFQATT and SNEGSKA (reference sequence). V gave up 4 bases and J gave up 9 bases, with 16 bases separating them. The length of the CDR3 is 12 residues. The CDR3 DNA reads as TGCAGTGCTAAAACCACGGGGGCCGGGCAGTACTTC. This sequence encodes CSAKTTGAGQYF.